The clone carrying this TCR beta chain was counted once. What it binds is not known. Germline V gene sequence: CDR1 SGHRS, CDR2 YFSETQ. The CDR3 covers 15 residues. The junction had 7 bases not matched to a gene; V was cut back by 3 bases and J by 4 bases. Assay used: immunoSEQ multiplex PCR; TCRdb lists only in-frame clones, some missing. The sample lists about 81,000 clones; more than 70% were seen once. This record belongs to a study of T cell responses to AZD1222 COVID-19 vaccine. Findings of the study overall: The span of vaccine-associated CD4 TCRs extended across spike, with dominance at 160-218 and 743-854. White British donors predominated, females outnumbered males, and clonal diversity was possibly underestimated. Sampled repertoires all dated from after the peak T cell response.

Pooling of second doses given at about 4 or about 12 weeks was done. The chain has TRBV5-1 and TRBJ2-7, with 10 bases matching TRBD2. The specimen comprised peripheral blood, sampled 28 days after the second AZD1222 dose. This TCR derives from an adult who received the AZD1222 COVID-19 vaccine. The CDR3 nucleotides are TGCGCCAGCAGCTATCTAGCGGGGGCTGATTACGAGCAGTACTTC. Translated, it gives CASSYLAGADYEQYF. Full variable domain (remainder filled in from reference TRBV5-1 and TRBJ2-7): KAGVTQTPRYLIKTRGQQVTLSCSPISGHRSVSWYQQTPGQGLQFLFEYFSETQRNKGNFPGRFSGRQFSNSRSEMNVSTLELGDSALYLCASSYLAGADYEQYFGPGTRLTVT.